This entry is about one TCR beta chain. Trimming took off 4 bases at V and 0 bases at J, with 17 bases between the two ends. The CDR3 spans 17 residues. In germline, CDR1 is SGHRS, CDR2 YFSETQ. These data are taken from a study of T cell responses to AZD1222 COVID-19 vaccine. Profiled with immunoSEQ multiplex PCR; TCRdb holds only in-frame clones, not every one. In the table there are about 180,000 clones, about 90% of which are singletons. The chain uses TRBV5-1 and TRBJ2-1; D call uncertain. The material sequenced was peripheral blood, taken 28 days after the second AZD1222 dose. This TCR came from an adult who received the AZD1222 COVID-19 vaccine. The CDR3 loop reads CASSPVVSTSSYNEQFF. The CDR3 DNA follows: TGCGCCAGCAGCCCCGTGGTGAGCACAAGCTCCTACAATGAGCAGTTCTTC.